The next 22 T cell receptor beta chains were all read from a single sample in a study of T-cell memory formation after mild COVID-19. MiXCR was run by TCRdb on the 5' RACE reads, yielding one entry per CDR3 protein. The repertoire holds roughly 510,000 distinct CDR3 sequences, roughly 17% seen once, with about 7.5% in the top ten. Sequencing input: PBMCs or a T cell subset sorted from them (not recorded which). The receptors were gathered from an adult woman who had mild COVID-19 (a few samples of this study predate the infection). Cell type and time point are not known.

The CDR3: CASSFWGNEQYF. CDR3 coding DNA: TGTGCCAGCAGTTTTTGGGGTAACGAGCAGTACTTC. The chain couples TRBV12-3 or TRBV12-4 to TRBJ2-7; D uncertain. The V gene lost 3 bases and the J gene lost 5 bases, with 8 bases spanning the gap. The CDR3 is 12 amino acids.

The rearrangement joins TRBV19 to TRBJ2-1; D gene unclear. Germline CDR1 and CDR2: LNHDA and SQIVND (reference sequence). CDR3 size: 15 residues. The V end lost 5 bases, the J end lost 2 bases, and 13 bases lay between the germline ends. The CDR3 DNA is TGTGCCAGTAGTCCCCGACGCACCCCCTACAATGAGCAGTTCTTC. Translation: CASSPRRTPYNEQFF. Full variable domain (missing parts from reference TRBV19 and TRBJ2-1): DGGITQSPKYLFRKEGQNVTLSCEQNLNHDAMYWYRQDPGQGLRLIYYSQIVNDFQKGDIAEGYSVSREKKESFPLTVTSAQKNPTAFYLCASSPRRTPYNEQFFGPGTRLTVL.

The chain links TRBV9 to TRBJ2-1; D is undetermined. V lost 0 bases, J lost 9 bases, and 16 bases lay in between. The CDR3 length is 15 residues. Germline-derived CDR1 and CDR2 are SGDLS and YYNGEE. The DNA of the CDR3 is TGTGCCAGCAGCGTAGCTCGGCAGGTGGGTGTTGAGCAGTTCTTC. This sequence encodes CASSVARQVGVEQFF.

The V call is TRBV20-1, the J call TRBJ2-4, with a possible D match to TRBD1 (5 bases). This CDR3 has 14 residues. The V end was cut by 0 bases, the J end by 5 bases, with 11 bases between. Germline assignment: CDR1 DFQATT and CDR2 SNEGSKA (reference sequence). The CDR3 DNA reads as TGCAGTGCTAGAGATCAGGTCAGGGAAAACATTCAGTACTTC. As protein: CSARDQVRENIQYF.

The V call is TRBV9, the J call TRBJ2-1, with TRBD1 matching 8 bases. Trimming cost V 0 bases and J 8 bases; bases outside gene matches: 4. The CDR3 extends over 14 amino acids. Germline CDR1 and CDR2: SGDLS and YYNGEE. Here the CDR3 reads CASSVVSGGDEQFF. As DNA, the CDR3 is TGTGCCAGCAGCGTAGTCTCAGGGGGCGATGAGCAGTTCTTC.

As DNA, the CDR3 is TGTGCCAGCAGCTCAGAGGGGACGGAAGAGACCCAGTACTTC. Protein sequence: CASSSEGTEETQYF. This sequence joins TRBV7-6 and TRBJ2-5, with D possibly being TRBD1 or TRBD2 (5 bases each). The V gene lost 4 bases and the J gene lost 3 bases, with 12 bases spanning the gap. CDR1 is SGHVS and CDR2 is FNYEAQ in the germline V gene. CDR3 length: 14 residues.

This clonotype has more than one count but fewer than ten. The chain employs TRBV5-1 and TRBJ2-1, with a weak D call TRBD1 (5 bases). CDR1 is SGHRS and CDR2 is YFSETQ in the germline V gene. With 7 bases removed from V and 2 bases from J, the gap between germline ends came to 28 bases. The CDR3 covers 19 residues. The CDR3 is CASAKDTVYGTLAYNEQFF. Written as DNA, the CDR3 is TGCGCCAGCGCGAAGGACACTGTTTACGGAACCTTGGCCTACAATGAGCAGTTCTTC.

This clonotype was counted a few times. The V gene is TRBV12-3 or TRBV12-4, the J gene TRBJ2-2, with D possibly TRBD1 on 7 matching bases. CDR3 size: 14 residues. The V end was cut by 2 bases, the J end by 5 bases, with 9 bases between. CDR3 nucleotide sequence: TGTGCCAGCAGTTTACAGGGGGGAACCGGGGAGCTGTTTTTT. It specifies CASSLQGGTGELFF.

This clonotype was counted a few times. The CDR3 region is CASSLAWSEMYYGYTF. The CDR3 nucleotides read TGTGCCAGCAGCTTAGCTTGGTCGGAAATGTACTATGGCTACACCTTC. The genes are TRBV7-9 and TRBJ1-2; D is uncertain. Germline V gene lookup returns CDR1 SEHNR and CDR2 FQNEAQ (reference sequence). CDR3 length: 16 amino acids. V lost 0 bases, J lost 3 bases, and 14 bases lay in between.

This clonotype came up many times. V usage is TRBV12-3 or TRBV12-4 and J usage is TRBJ1-5, with 10 nucleotides matching TRBD1. V shed 6 bases and J 8 bases; nucleotides not matched to a gene: 7. There are 14 residues in the CDR3. CDR3 region: CASSLGTGAEPQHF. CDR3 in DNA: TGTGCCAGCAGCCTCGGGACAGGGGCTGAGCCCCAGCATTTT.

This chain links TRBV4-1 with TRBJ2-7; D is uncertain. Germline V gene data show CDR1 as MGHRA and CDR2 as YSYEKL. Between the trimmed V and J ends, which lost 3 bases and 2 bases, there was a span of 8 bases. The CDR3 sequence is 13 residues long. CDR3 DNA: TGCGCCAGCAGCCACGAAGGGACCTACGAGCAGTACTTC. Translating it yields CASSHEGTYEQYF.

This clonotype has a count of ten or more. The CDR3 region has the DNA TGTGCCACCAGTGATTTTCTGAACACTGAAGCTTTCTTT. This sequence encodes CATSDFLNTEAFF. The chain employs TRBV24-1 and TRBJ1-1; D not certain. Trimming left V 1 base short and J 0 bases short, with 2 bases between. The CDR3 is made up of 13 amino acids. Germline V CDR1 and CDR2: KGHDR, SFDVKD.

The chain has TRBV5-5 and TRBJ1-2, with TRBD1 identical over 7 bases. The CDR3 sequence is 15 residues long. CDR1 is SGHKS, CDR2 YYEKEE, per germline (reference sequence). V shed 3 bases, J shed 0 bases, and the junction held 5 bases outside the gene matches. Written as DNA, the CDR3 is TGTGCCAGCAGCTCGGACAGGCTAGCTAACTATGGCTACACCTTC. It yields the protein CASSSDRLANYGYTF. Complete variable domain (other parts from reference TRBV5-5 and TRBJ1-2): DAGVTQSPTHLIKTRGQQVTLRCSPISGHKSVSWYQQVLGQGPQFIFQYYEKEERGRGNFPDRFSARQFPNYSSELNVNALLLGDSALYLCASSSDRLANYGYTFGSGTRLTVV.

The chain is built from TRBV6-5 and TRBJ1-1, with 8 bases matching TRBD1. Losses at the gene ends were 0 bases for V and 4 bases for J; bases not matched to a gene: 10. Germline V gene lookup returns CDR1 MNHEY and CDR2 SVGAGI. This CDR3 has 17 amino acids. Here the CDR3 DNA reads TGTGCCAGCAGTTACTCCCTTTTTCAGGGGGCAGGCACTGAAGCTTTCTTT. Its translation: CASSYSLFQGAGTEAFF.

A few counts support this clonotype. The chain combines TRBV5-6 with TRBJ1-1; TRBD1 is a possible D gene (6 bases). The CDR3 spans 16 residues. V was pared by 0 bases and J by 0 bases, with 12 bases between. CDR1 is SGHDT, CDR2 YYEEEE, per germline. The CDR3 nucleotides read TGTGCCAGCAGCTTGGGCGGCAGGGGAATGAACACTGAAGCTTTCTTT. Translation: CASSLGGRGMNTEAFF. The variable domain in full, completed from reference TRBV5-6 and TRBJ1-1, reads DAGVTQSPTHLIKTRGQQVTLRCSPKSGHDTVSWYQQALGQGPQFIFQYYEEEERQRGNFPDRFSGHQFPNYSSELNVNALLLGDSALYLCASSLGGRGMNTEAFFGQGTRLTVV.

The gene calls are TRBV5-4 and TRBJ2-5; TRBD1 aligns across 7 bases. This CDR3 contains 13 residues. Germline trimming cut 4 bases from V and 5 bases from J; bases unmatched to any gene: 5. CDR1 and CDR2 from the germline V gene are SGHNT and YYREEE (reference sequence). CDR3 protein: CASSKQGWETQYF. CDR3 nucleotides: TGTGCCAGCAGCAAACAGGGGTGGGAGACCCAGTACTTC. The full variable domain, with the rest looked up from reference TRBV5-4 and TRBJ2-5, is ETGVTQSPTHLIKTRGQQVTLRCSSQSGHNTVSWYQQALGQGPQFIFQYYREEENGRGNFPPRFSGLQFPNYSSELNVNALELDDSALYLCASSKQGWETQYFGPGTRLLVL.

This clonotype was counted between two and nine times. V is TRBV4-2 and J is TRBJ2-3; the D is unclear. V gave up 0 bases and J gave up 6 bases, with 10 bases separating them. In germline, CDR1 is LGHNA, CDR2 YNFKEQ. The CDR3 is made up of 14 amino acids. CDR3 region: CASSQELGWDTQYF. CDR3 nucleotide sequence: TGTGCCAGCAGCCAAGAATTAGGGTGGGATACGCAGTATTTT.

This clonotype appeared a few times. The chain is built from TRBV7-8 and TRBJ1-1; D gene unclear. The length of the CDR3 is 14 residues. Germline-derived CDR1 and CDR2 are SGHVS and FQNEAQ. V lost 3 bases and J lost 2, with 10 bases in between. The CDR3 sequence: CASSFSVGNTEAFF. The CDR3 DNA is TGTGCCAGCAGCTTTAGTGTGGGTAACACTGAAGCTTTCTTT.

This clonotype was picked up a small number of times. V and J are TRBV24-1 and TRBJ1-6; D unclear. This CDR3 contains 15 residues. In germline, CDR1 is KGHDR, CDR2 SFDVKD. V lost 9 bases and J 2 bases, leaving 13 bases between the germline ends. The CDR3 spells CATASGRTYNSPLHF. DNA for the CDR3: TGTGCCACCGCATCCGGACGGACCTATAATTCACCCCTCCACTTT.

The chain couples TRBV12-3 or TRBV12-4 to TRBJ2-3, with TRBD2 identical over 11 bases. The junction had 4 bases not matched to a gene; V was cut back by 6 bases and J by 2 bases. This CDR3 spans 15 amino acids. The CDR3 region is CASRRLAGITDTQYF. The CDR3 nucleotides are TGTGCCAGCAGGCGACTAGCGGGAATCACAGATACGCAGTATTTT.

The table lists this clonotype with a few counts. The CDR3 loop reads CASSYLRPLRSGANVLTF. The DNA for the CDR3 is TGTGCCAGCAGTTACCTTCGCCCACTCCGCTCTGGGGCCAACGTCCTGACTTTC. The gene calls are TRBV6-5 and TRBJ2-6; unclear D gene. This CDR3 has 18 amino acids. CDR1 is MNHEY, CDR2 SVGAGI, per germline. V was trimmed by 2 bases and J by 0 bases, leaving 14 bases between them.

This clonotype appeared a few times. The chain links TRBV21-1 to TRBJ1-1; the table's D call TRBD1 went unverified against the DNA. TRBV21-1 is a known pseudogene. This CDR3 comprises 13 residues. As DNA, the CDR3 is TGTGCCAGCACAGGGGGAAGAGAAACTGAAGCTTTCTTT. Residues: CASTGGRETEAFF.